Below, 9 T cell receptor beta chains from the same sample are listed, as sequenced in a study of OX40 agonist ivuxolimab in advanced cancers. This table comes from immunoSEQ multiplex PCR, and its TCRdb copy is limited to in-frame clones, with some not included. The sample includes approximately 60,000 clones, 77% seen only once; the top ten take roughly 6.3%. Sequenced material: CD4+ or CD8+ T cells sorted from blood, taken in a trial of the OX40 agonist ivuxolimab. The receptors shown here come from an adult with an advanced solid tumor such as melanoma, head and neck, liver or kidney cancer.

V and J are TRBV6-1 and TRBJ2-7; a weak D match, TRBD2 (5 bases). CDR1 is MNHNS, CDR2 SASEGT, per germline. The V and J ends lost 8 bases and 2 bases respectively, with 13 bases between them. The CDR3 spans 13 residues. For the CDR3, the DNA is TGTGCCAGCCGGGTAACTAGTCCCTACGAGCAGTACTTC. Protein sequence: CASRVTSPYEQYF.

CDR3 DNA: TGTGCCAGCAGCTTAACAGGCCCCTACGAGCAGTACTTC. As protein: CASSLTGPYEQYF. The gene calls are TRBV7-9 and TRBJ2-7, with D perhaps matching TRBD1 (5 bases). The V gene's germline CDR1 is SEHNR and CDR2 FQNEAQ (reference sequence). V was pared by 2 bases and J by 2 bases, with 7 bases between. CDR3 length: 13 amino acids.

V usage is TRBV6-1 and J usage is TRBJ2-6; D might be TRBD2 (6 bases). The V and J ends lost 6 bases and 4 bases respectively, with 13 bases between them. The CDR3 runs to 15 residues. The V gene's germline CDR1 is MNHNS and CDR2 SASEGT. This CDR3 reads CASRLGGSGANVLTF. In DNA form, the CDR3 reads TGTGCCAGCAGGCTTGGAGGGAGCGGGGCCAACGTCCTGACTTTC.

CDR3 loop: CASSVKGDRYQETQYF. CDR3 bases: TGTGCCAGCAGCGTAAAAGGCGACAGGTATCAAGAGACCCAGTACTTC. The chain links TRBV9 to TRBJ2-5, with D possibly TRBD1 on 6 matching bases. CDR3 length: 16 amino acids. V was shortened by 1 base and J by 2 bases, with 15 bases between the two germline ends. Germline V CDR1 and CDR2: SGDLS, YYNGEE.

This clone has a single count. V is TRBV7-2 and J is TRBJ1-1; 7 bases fit TRBD1. V lost 4 bases, J lost 11 bases, and 13 bases stayed unmatched. CDR1 is SGHTA and CDR2 is FQGNSA in the germline V gene. The CDR3 is made up of 14 amino acids. The CDR3 loop is CASSSQTGPSGAFF. CDR3 DNA: TGTGCCAGCAGCTCACAGACAGGGCCGAGTGGGGCTTTCTTT. Filled out from reference TRBV7-2 and TRBJ1-1, the complete variable domain reads GAGVSQSPSNKVTEKGKDVELRCDPISGHTALYWYRQSLGQGLEFLIYFQGNSAPDKSGLPSDRFSAERTGGSVSTLTIQRTQQEDSAVYLCASSSQTGPSGAFFGQGTRLTVV.

Only a few counts were recorded for this clone. The gene calls are TRBV29-1 and TRBJ1-5; unclear D gene. The CDR3 loop spans 13 amino acids. Trimming cost V 4 bases and J 3 bases, with 10 bases left between them. Germline CDR1 SQVTM, CDR2 ANQGSEA. CDR3 in amino acids: CSVARGNNQPQHF. The CDR3 bases are TGCAGCGTTGCCCGGGGAAACAATCAGCCCCAGCATTTT.

This rearrangement joins TRBV29-1 to TRBJ1-2; D is perhaps TRBD1 (6 bases). Trimming took 4 bases from V and 0 from J, leaving 24 bases between them. This CDR3 is built from 18 residues. The germline CDR1 and CDR2 sequences are SQVTM and ANQGSEA. The CDR3 loop is CSVGLTGRSGSSNYGYTF. The CDR3 nucleotides read TGCAGCGTTGGGCTGACAGGCCGATCGGGATCTTCTAACTATGGCTACACCTTC.

The chain has TRBV7-2 and TRBJ2-3; possibly TRBD2 for D (6 bases). The CDR3 has 17 amino acids. Germline V gene lookup returns CDR1 SGHTA and CDR2 FQGNSA. V gave up 5 bases and J gave up 2 bases, with 20 bases separating them. The CDR3 DNA reads TGTGCCAGCAGCCTCAGGACGGGGGATCTGACCACAGATACGCAGTATTTT. This sequence encodes CASSLRTGDLTTDTQYF.

CDR3 residues: CATSRDLYASGNTIYF. The CDR3, as DNA: TGTGCCACCAGCAGAGATCTCTACGCCTCTGGAAACACCATATATTTT. The chain uses TRBV15 and TRBJ1-3; D not resolved. CDR3 length: 16 amino acids. Per the germline V gene, CDR1 is LNHNV and CDR2 is YYDKDF (reference sequence). V lost 0 bases, J lost 0 bases, and 9 bases lay in between.